One T cell receptor beta chain is described in this entry. V shed 2 bases, J shed 6 bases, and the junction held 12 bases outside the gene matches. CDR3 length equals 17 residues. Looked up from germline, CDR1 is LNHNV and CDR2 is YYDKDF (reference sequence). The data were taken from a study of response to subunit inactivated influenza vaccine. Using its own MiXCR run on the RT-PCR reads, TCRdb lists one record per CDR3 protein. This table has 170,000 or so distinct CDR3 sequences, approximately 12% appearing once. The input for sequencing was CD8+ T cells sorted from PBMCs, taken around 25 months after vaccination. The chain couples TRBV15 to TRBJ2-3; 9 nucleotides line up with TRBD2. This TCR came from a man between 50 and 69 years old who received an inactivated influenza vaccine. CDR3 coding DNA: TGTGCCACCAGCAGATCCCCAGGACTAGCGCCAAGGGATACGCAGTATTTT. Protein: CATSRSPGLAPRDTQYF. The full variable domain, with the rest looked up from reference TRBV15 and TRBJ2-3, is DAMVIQNPRYQVTQFGKPVTLSCSQTLNHNVMYWYQQKSSQAPKLLFHYYDKDFNNEADTPDNFQSRRPNTSFCFLDIRSPGLGDTAMYLCATSRSPGLAPRDTQYFGPGTRLTVL.